This T cell receptor beta chain appears in the sequencing data of a study of blood T cell repertoires in COVID-19. Authors' processing steps: Scientists estimated how many nucleated cells there were by amplifying reference gene primers. Clones were read by immunoSEQ multiplex PCR, and TCRdb kept only the in-frame ones, dropping some. V and J calls and clone size are as listed in that table; D and trimming were resolved from the DNA. The sample holds hundreds of thousands of clones; around 86% are singletons and the top ten take 2% to 2.5%. This CDR3 comprises 15 residues. The trim removed 4 bases at V and 4 bases at J, leaving 7 bases unmatched. Germline V gene lookup returns CDR1 SGHNT and CDR2 YYREEE (reference sequence).

The source of this sequence is a woman in her forties or fifties who had recovered from COVID-19. The sequencing input was PBMCs or T cells enriched from blood (not recorded which). The V gene is TRBV5-4, the J gene TRBJ2-1; TRBD1 agrees at 8 bases. CDR3 in DNA: TGTGCCAGCAGCCCCGGGACAGGTTCTTACAATGAGCAGTTCTTC. This encodes CASSPGTGSYNEQFF.